This T cell receptor (beta chain) was retrieved from a study of blood T cells in healthy people across ages. Study results and limitations: Donor CMV infection status was unknown, possibly confounding age-related changes in expanded clonotypes.

For this clonotype: As yet, its antigen is unknown.

With a J-beta primer mix and a sample-barcoded 5' primer, a second PCR ran roughly 6 to 11 cycles. TCRdb processed the 5' RACE reads anew with MiXCR; each CDR3 protein has one entry. The repertoire holds 540,000 or so distinct CDR3 sequences, roughly 48% seen once, with roughly 24% in the top ten. V was trimmed by 4 bases and J by 2 bases, leaving 11 bases between them. This CDR3 has 14 residues. The germline gives CDR1 LGHNA, CDR2 YSLEER. This sequence was found in an elderly man in good health. The chain couples TRBV4-3 to TRBJ1-2, with a tentative D call TRBD1 (6 bases). The source material was blood. CDR3 DNA: TGCGCCAGCAGCCGACTACAGGGAAACTATGGCTACACCTTC. Translating it yields CASSRLQGNYGYTF.